This T cell receptor (beta chain) originates from a study of blood T cell repertoires in COVID-19. The wider study: Samples representing acute and convalescent COVID-19 were sourced from the United States, Italy and Spain. PBMCs, B-cell-depleted T cells, or T cells were the source of the cDNA or gDNA that made up the material.

Germline CDR1 and CDR2: MNHEY and SMNVEV (reference sequence). Trimming removed 0 bases from V and 6 bases from J, with 13 bases in between. This CDR3 spans 15 amino acids. Seattle patient enrollment occurred during active infection, with longitudinal follow-up thereafter. Per the authors' pipeline: Cell counts per sample came from amplifying reference gene primers. Clones were sequenced by immunoSEQ multiplex PCR, and TCRdb holds only the in-frame ones, with some missing. The DNA gave D and trimming, while V, J and clone size come from that table. Here the sample spans 80,000 or so clones, about 85% being singletons.

The V and J genes are TRBV27 and TRBJ2-3; TRBD1 is a possible D gene (5 bases). The clonotype originates from a man aged 60 to 69 with COVID-19, enrolled during active disease. Input material: peripheral blood. The CDR3 DNA sequence: TGTGCCAGCAGTTTATCGGGCAGGGCTGGGGATACGCAGTATTTT. Translating it yields CASSLSGRAGDTQYF.